This TCR beta chain is drawn from a study of blood T cell repertoires in COVID-19. The data were produced by immunoSEQ multiplex PCR, yet TCRdb's version contains in-frame clones alone and is incomplete. The repertoire consists of under 200,000 clones, with approximately 80% occurring once and the leading ten covering 9.5% to 15%. This CDR3 comprises 13 residues. V dropped 8 bases and J dropped 1 base, with 8 bases sitting between them. Germline-derived CDR1 and CDR2 are ENHRY and SYGVKD. The sequenced sample consisted of PBMCs or T cells enriched from blood (not recorded which). The receptor was derived from a man aged 45-60 years who had recovered from COVID-19. The rearrangement links TRBV10-3 to TRBJ2-2; maybe TRBD1 (6 bases). CDR3 nucleotides: TGTGCCATCGGGACACAGAACACCGGGGAGCTGTTTTTT. Protein product: CAIGTQNTGELFF.